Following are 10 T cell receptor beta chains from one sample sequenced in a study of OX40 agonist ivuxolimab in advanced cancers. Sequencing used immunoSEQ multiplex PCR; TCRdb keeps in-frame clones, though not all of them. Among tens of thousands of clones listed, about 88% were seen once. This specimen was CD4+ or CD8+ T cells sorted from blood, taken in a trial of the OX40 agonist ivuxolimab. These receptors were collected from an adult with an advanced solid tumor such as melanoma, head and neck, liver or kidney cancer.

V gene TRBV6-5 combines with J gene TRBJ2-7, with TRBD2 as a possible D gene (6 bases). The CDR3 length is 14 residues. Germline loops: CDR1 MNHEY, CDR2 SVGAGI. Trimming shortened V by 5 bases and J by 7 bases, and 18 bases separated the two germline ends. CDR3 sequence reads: CASSGTLTLWEQYF. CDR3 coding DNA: TGTGCCAGCAGTGGGACTTTGACCTTGTGGGAGCAGTACTTC.

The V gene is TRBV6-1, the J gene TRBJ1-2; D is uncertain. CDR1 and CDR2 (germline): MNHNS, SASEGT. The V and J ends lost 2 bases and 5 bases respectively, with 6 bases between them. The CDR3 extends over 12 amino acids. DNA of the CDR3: TGTGCCAGCAGTGAACGGATGTATGGCTACACCTTC. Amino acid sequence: CASSERMYGYTF.

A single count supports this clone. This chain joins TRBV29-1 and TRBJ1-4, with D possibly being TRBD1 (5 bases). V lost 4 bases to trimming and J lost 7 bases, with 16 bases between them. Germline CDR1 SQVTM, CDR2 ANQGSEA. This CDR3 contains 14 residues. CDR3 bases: TGCAGCGTTGGGGGGAACGGGCGAGGTGAAAAACTGTTTTTT. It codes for CSVGGNGRGEKLFF.

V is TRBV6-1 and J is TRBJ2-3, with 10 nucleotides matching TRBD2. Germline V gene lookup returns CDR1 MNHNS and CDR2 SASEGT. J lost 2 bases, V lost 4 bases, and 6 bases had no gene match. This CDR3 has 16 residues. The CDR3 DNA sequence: TGTGCCAGCAGTGTTTCTAGCGGGGGCCTCACAGATACGCAGTATTTT. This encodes CASSVSSGGLTDTQYF.

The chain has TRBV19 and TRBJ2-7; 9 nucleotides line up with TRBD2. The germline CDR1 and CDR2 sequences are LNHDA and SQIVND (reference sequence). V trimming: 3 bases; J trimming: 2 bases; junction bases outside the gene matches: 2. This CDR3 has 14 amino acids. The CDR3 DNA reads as TGTGCCAGTAGTATGACTAGCGGACCCTACGAGCAGTACTTC. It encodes CASSMTSGPYEQYF.

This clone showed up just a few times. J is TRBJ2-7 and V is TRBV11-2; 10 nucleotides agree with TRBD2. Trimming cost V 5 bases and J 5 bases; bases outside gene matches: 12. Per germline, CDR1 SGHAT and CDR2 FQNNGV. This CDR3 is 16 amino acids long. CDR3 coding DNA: TGTGCCAGCAGCCCCCGGGGAGCGGGGGGGCCGGACGAGCAGTACTTC. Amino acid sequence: CASSPRGAGGPDEQYF.

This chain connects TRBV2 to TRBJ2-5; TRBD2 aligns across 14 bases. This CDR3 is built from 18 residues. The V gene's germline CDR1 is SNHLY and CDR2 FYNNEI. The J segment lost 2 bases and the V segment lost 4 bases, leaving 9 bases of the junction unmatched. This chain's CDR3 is CASSGTSGGPGLQETQYF. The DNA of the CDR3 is TGTGCCAGCAGTGGGACTAGCGGGGGGCCCGGGCTACAAGAGACCCAGTACTTC.

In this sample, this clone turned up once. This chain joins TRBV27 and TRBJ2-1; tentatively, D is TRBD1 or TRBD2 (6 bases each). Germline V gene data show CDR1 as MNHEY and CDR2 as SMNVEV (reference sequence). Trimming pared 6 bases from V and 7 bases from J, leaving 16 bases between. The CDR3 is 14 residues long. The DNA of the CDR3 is TGTGCCAGCAGGCCTCTTGGGGGGCGAAATGAGCAGTTCTTC. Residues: CASRPLGGRNEQFF.

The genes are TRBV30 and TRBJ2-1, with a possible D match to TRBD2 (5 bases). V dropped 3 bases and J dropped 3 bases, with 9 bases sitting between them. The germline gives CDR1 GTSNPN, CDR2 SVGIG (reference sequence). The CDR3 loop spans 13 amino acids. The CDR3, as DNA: TGTGCCTGGAGGGGCGACTACTACAATGAGCAGTTCTTC. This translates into CAWRGDYYNEQFF.

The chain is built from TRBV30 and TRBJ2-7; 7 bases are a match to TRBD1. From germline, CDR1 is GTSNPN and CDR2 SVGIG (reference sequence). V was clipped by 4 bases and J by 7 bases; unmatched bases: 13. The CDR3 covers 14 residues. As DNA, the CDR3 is TGTGCCTGGACAACCGGGGACAGCCTGAGGGAGCAGTACTTC. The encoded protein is CAWTTGDSLREQYF.